Below, 27 T cell receptor beta chains from the same sample are listed, as sequenced in a study of blood T cell repertoires in COVID-19. This table comes from immunoSEQ multiplex PCR, and its TCRdb copy is limited to in-frame clones, with some not included. The table shows around 250,000 clones, with approximately 90% occurring only once. The material sequenced was PBMCs or T cells enriched from blood (not recorded which). Source of these receptors: a human donor in a cohort exposed to, infected with or recovered from COVID-19 (not recorded which). The donor label of this sample is uncertain.

The V call is TRBV6-1, the J call TRBJ2-3; perhaps TRBD1 as D (5 bases). Trimming took 7 bases from V and 5 from J, leaving 13 bases between them. Germline V gene lookup returns CDR1 MNHNS and CDR2 SASEGT. There are 13 residues in the CDR3. In DNA, the CDR3 is TGTGCCAGCACAGGGAATTCCGTAGATACGCAGTATTTT. Translated: CASTGNSVDTQYF.

The chain has TRBV19 and TRBJ1-1; 9 bases map to TRBD1. This CDR3 has 14 amino acids. The germline V gene has CDR1 LNHDA and CDR2 SQIVND (reference sequence). V shed 3 bases and J 4 bases; nucleotides not matched to a gene: 3. The CDR3 loop is CASSMGQGSTEAFF. As DNA, the CDR3 is TGTGCCAGTAGTATGGGACAGGGTAGCACTGAAGCTTTCTTT.

The chain uses TRBV6-2 or TRBV6-3 and TRBJ2-7; D may be TRBD1 (6 bases). The CDR3 length is 14 residues. In germline, CDR1 is MNHEY, CDR2 SVGEGT. V was trimmed by 5 bases and J by 3 bases, leaving 14 bases between them. The CDR3 nucleotides read TGTGCCAGCAGTCAGCTACAGGGAAACTACGAGCAGTACTTC. It yields the protein CASSQLQGNYEQYF.

The chain links TRBV11-2 to TRBJ2-5; weak D call: TRBD1 (6 bases). CDR3 length equals 16 residues. CDR1 and CDR2 from the germline V gene are SGHAT and FQNNGV. Trimming stripped 5 bases from V and 0 bases from J, with 16 bases between. This CDR3 reads CASSKTLGQNQETQYF. In nucleotides, the CDR3 is TGTGCCAGCAGCAAAACGCTAGGACAGAACCAAGAGACCCAGTACTTC.

CDR3 nucleotides: TGCGCCAGCAGTGAGTCCGGCAATCAGCCCCAGCATTTT. It encodes CASSESGNQPQHF. The rearrangement uses TRBV10-1 and TRBJ1-5; D remains unclear. Germline CDR1 is WNHNN and CDR2 is SYGVQD (reference sequence). The CDR3 is 13 residues long. Trimming took off 0 bases at V and 2 bases at J, with 2 bases between the two ends.

The chain employs TRBV27 and TRBJ1-6; TRBD1 aligns across 7 bases. V lost 8 bases to trimming and J lost 7 bases; unmatched junction nucleotides: 5. From germline, CDR1 is MNHEY and CDR2 SMNVEV (reference sequence). The CDR3 length is 13 residues. The CDR3 region is CASSGTANSPLHF. The CDR3 nucleotides read TGTGCCAGCTCCGGGACAGCAAATTCACCCCTCCACTTT.

This rearrangement joins TRBV7-6 to TRBJ2-3, with TRBD2 as a possible D gene (6 bases). V was pared by 0 bases and J by 2 bases, with 15 bases between. The CDR3 has 17 residues. CDR1 and CDR2 from the germline V gene are SGHVS and FNYEAQ. This chain's CDR3 is CASSLASGGVLTDTQYF. CDR3 sequence (DNA): TGTGCCAGCAGCTTAGCGTCGGGCGGGGTGCTCACAGATACGCAGTATTTT. Full variable domain (outside the CDR3, taken from reference TRBV7-6 and TRBJ2-3): GAGVSQSPRYKVTKRGQDVALRCDPISGHVSLYWYRQALGQGPEFLTYFNYEAQQDKSGLPNDRFSAERPEGSISTLTIQRTEQRDSAMYRCASSLASGGVLTDTQYFGPGTRLTVL.

The CDR3 sequence: CASSQLRGDQETQYF. Written as DNA, the CDR3 is TGTGCCAGCAGCCAGTTACGGGGAGACCAAGAGACCCAGTACTTC. The chain couples TRBV5-4 to TRBJ2-5; D may be TRBD2 (5 bases). V lost 4 bases and J lost 0, with 13 bases in between. The germline V gene has CDR1 SGHNT and CDR2 YYREEE (reference sequence). There are 15 residues in the CDR3.

The chain joins TRBV7-9 to TRBJ2-3; 8 bases fit TRBD2. Trimming at V came to 7 bases and at J to 5 bases, leaving 5 bases not matched to a gene. The CDR3 spans 13 residues. Germline CDR1 is SEHNR and CDR2 is FQNEAQ (reference sequence). This CDR3 is CASTTGGLDTQYF. The CDR3 nucleotides are TGTGCCAGCACCACGGGGGGGTTAGATACGCAGTATTTT.

There are a few counts of this clone. The CDR3 here is CAWSQGAHTGELFF. CDR3 sequence (DNA): TGTGCCTGGAGTCAGGGGGCACACACCGGGGAGCTGTTTTTT. The chain carries TRBV30 and TRBJ2-2, with TRBD1 matching over 8 bases. The germline V gene encodes CDR1 GTSNPN and CDR2 SVGIG (reference sequence). With 2 bases clipped from V and 3 bases from J, the junction kept 2 bases outside the gene matches. The CDR3 runs to 14 residues.

The genes are TRBV6-5 and TRBJ1-2; D gene unclear. This CDR3 has 13 amino acids. Deletions cut 6 bases from V and 7 bases from J, with 15 bases between. The V gene's germline CDR1 is MNHEY and CDR2 SVGAGI. The CDR3 DNA reads TGTGCCAGCAGCCGGGAGGGCCCTGTTGGCTACACCTTC. Protein product: CASSREGPVGYTF.

This clone was seen just once. Written as DNA, the CDR3 is TGTGCCAGCAGCCGGTACTATGGCTACACCTTC. It encodes CASSRYYGYTF. The chain links TRBV11-2 to TRBJ1-2; D call uncertain. This CDR3 comprises 11 residues. From germline, CDR1 is SGHAT and CDR2 FQNNGV. V lost 5 bases and J 3 bases, leaving 4 bases between the germline ends.

This chain joins TRBV19 and TRBJ2-3; D not certain. The V end lost 0 bases, the J end lost 9 bases, and 7 bases lay between the germline ends. This CDR3 region has 12 residues. Germline V gene lookup returns CDR1 LNHDA and CDR2 SQIVND (reference sequence). CDR3 sequence (DNA): TGTGCCAGTAGTATAGACTATAACACGCAGTATTTT. It is translated as CASSIDYNTQYF.

J is TRBJ1-2 and V is TRBV7-9; 9 positions match TRBD1. V was pared by 5 bases and J by 6 bases, with 16 bases of the junction left unmatched. The CDR3 totals 17 residues. Germline assignment: CDR1 SEHNR and CDR2 FQNEAQ (reference sequence). CDR3 DNA sequence: TGTGCCAGCAGCGGCGGGACAGGGAATCCCCAACTAGATGGCTACACCTTC. This translates into CASSGGTGNPQLDGYTF.

The chain couples TRBV6-6 to TRBJ1-1; weak D call: TRBD1 (5 bases). Germline V gives CDR1 MNHNY, CDR2 SVGAGI (reference sequence). The V end was cut by 2 bases, the J end by 6 bases, with 13 bases between. This CDR3 contains 14 residues. CDR3 sequence (DNA): TGTGCCAGCAGTTACAACCAGGGTAGGCCTGAAGCTTTCTTT. The encoded protein is CASSYNQGRPEAFF.

This clone was picked up one time. V and J are TRBV19 and TRBJ1-5; TRBD1 might be the D (6 bases). The V gene's germline CDR1 is LNHDA and CDR2 SQIVND (reference sequence). This CDR3 spans 15 amino acids. Trimming shortened V by 5 bases and J by 2 bases, and 13 bases separated the two germline ends. Here the CDR3 DNA reads TGTGCCAGTAGTTGGGGGCGTATGGGCAATCAGCCCCAGCATTTT. Translated: CASSWGRMGNQPQHF.

This chain joins TRBV19 and TRBJ1-4; the D gene is possibly TRBD1 (5 bases). Between the trimmed V and J ends, which lost 6 bases and 13 bases, there was a span of 18 bases. The CDR3 covers 13 residues. Germline assignment: CDR1 LNHDA and CDR2 SQIVND (reference sequence). CDR3 sequence reads: CASSPRVGGGLFF. In DNA, the CDR3 is TGTGCCAGTAGCCCACGGGTCGGCGGGGGACTGTTTTTT.

V gene TRBV29-1 combines with J gene TRBJ1-4; TRBD1 matches 11 bases. This CDR3 is 14 amino acids long. V trimming: 6 bases; J trimming: 11 bases; junction bases outside the gene matches: 11. Germline V lookup: CDR1 SQVTM, CDR2 ANQGSEA. CDR3 sequence: CSVALGGTGGKLFF. The CDR3 DNA reads TGCAGCGTCGCCTTGGGAGGGACAGGGGGGAAACTGTTTTTT.

The V gene is TRBV9, the J gene TRBJ1-4, with TRBD1 identical over 7 bases. J gave up 6 bases and V 0 bases, and 2 bases lay outside the gene matches. There are 14 residues in the CDR3. Germline CDR1 is SGDLS and CDR2 is YYNGEE. CDR3 amino acids: CASSVDTGDEKLFF. As DNA, the CDR3 is TGTGCCAGCAGCGTAGATACAGGGGATGAAAAACTGTTTTTT.

This rearrangement joins TRBV6-1 to TRBJ1-5; TRBD1 aligns across 7 bases. The germline V gene encodes CDR1 MNHNS and CDR2 SASEGT. The CDR3 runs to 15 residues. V lost 1 base to trimming and J lost 6 bases; unmatched junction nucleotides: 6. The CDR3: CASSEGRGGGQPQHF. In DNA form, the CDR3 reads TGTGCCAGCAGTGAAGGGCGAGGGGGCGGTCAGCCCCAGCATTTT.

The chain recombines TRBV30 with TRBJ1-1; 10 nucleotides align to TRBD1. With 3 bases clipped from V and 7 bases from J, the junction kept 11 bases outside the gene matches. Germline CDR1 GTSNPN, CDR2 SVGIG (reference sequence). The CDR3 is 15 residues long. The CDR3 coding sequence is TGTGCCTGGAGGGCCTGGACAGGGGGAGTTGGTGAAGCTTTCTTT. Its protein product is CAWRAWTGGVGEAFF.

The chain is built from TRBV27 and TRBJ1-2, with 7 bases aligning to TRBD1. In germline, CDR1 is MNHEY, CDR2 SMNVEV (reference sequence). The CDR3 length is 16 residues. Germline trimming cut 6 bases from V and 7 bases from J; bases unmatched to any gene: 17. The CDR3 loop is CASRSDTWTGFSGYTF. The CDR3 nucleotides are TGTGCCAGCAGATCTGATACTTGGACAGGCTTCTCTGGCTACACCTTC.

The CDR3, as DNA: TGTGCCAGCAGCCTGTTAGGCGGGGGTAGCACAGATACGCAGTATTTT. Translating it yields CASSLLGGGSTDTQYF. This rearrangement joins TRBV11-1 to TRBJ2-3; 7 nucleotides line up with TRBD2. The germline V gene has CDR1 SGHAT and CDR2 FQDESV (reference sequence). Trimming at V came to 5 bases and at J to 0 bases, leaving 8 bases not matched to a gene. The CDR3 contains 16 residues. Full variable domain (outside the CDR3, taken from reference TRBV11-1 and TRBJ2-3): EAEVAQSPRYKITEKSQAVAFWCDPISGHATLYWYRQILGQGPELLVQFQDESVVDDSQLPKDRFSAERLKGVDSTLKIQPAELGDSAMYLCASSLLGGGSTDTQYFGPGTRLTVL.

The gene calls are TRBV12-3 or TRBV12-4 and TRBJ1-1; D ambiguous. The CDR3 totals 13 residues. Trimming pared 6 bases from V and 6 bases from J, leaving 14 bases between. CDR3 coding DNA: TGTGCCAGCAGCCCCGGGGTGAGCGCTGAAGCTTTCTTT. It translates to CASSPGVSAEAFF.

The CDR3 is CASSSDQGNTIYF. In nucleotides, the CDR3 is TGCGCCAGCAGCTCTGATCAGGGAAACACCATATATTTT. The genes are TRBV5-1 and TRBJ1-3; D gene unclear. Trimming took 3 bases from V and 4 from J, leaving 8 bases between them. The CDR3 has 13 amino acids. CDR1 and CDR2 (germline): SGHRS, YFSETQ.

The chain joins TRBV4-3 to TRBJ1-2, with TRBD1 as a possible D gene (6 bases). The CDR3 has 13 amino acids. The V and J ends lost 0 bases and 4 bases respectively, with 6 bases between them. Per the germline V gene, CDR1 is LGHNA and CDR2 is YSLEER. Here the CDR3 reads CASSQEQGYGYTF. In DNA form, the CDR3 reads TGCGCCAGCAGCCAAGAACAGGGCTATGGCTACACCTTC.

The genes are TRBV12-3 or TRBV12-4 and TRBJ2-1; unclear D gene. V lost 7 bases and J 5 bases, leaving 12 bases between the germline ends. This CDR3 has 13 residues. CDR3 protein: CASTMGQNNEQFF. In DNA form, the CDR3 reads TGTGCCAGCACTATGGGCCAAAACAATGAGCAGTTCTTC.